Each of the 20 T cell receptor beta chains below was sequenced from the same sample in a study of molecular identifiers for immune sequencing clone quantification. Using its own MiXCR run on the PCR reads, TCRdb lists one record per CDR3 protein. The sample has over 550,000 distinct CDR3 sequences; 25% are singletons. The source material was naive CD8+ T cells from blood, with Jurkat cell RNA spiked in. Indicated subset: FACS-sorted CD8+CD4-CCR7+CD45RA+ naive T cells. These receptors were obtained from a human donor in good health. Some libraries in this study had Jurkat cell RNA spiked in.

This clonotype has at least ten counts. The gene calls are TRBV13 and TRBJ1-1; possible D gene TRBD1, 6 bases. The CDR3 runs to 15 residues. With 1 base removed from V and 6 bases from J, the gap between germline ends came to 15 bases. Germline CDR1 and CDR2: PRHDT and FYEKMQ (reference sequence). The CDR3 is CASSLAGGKGAEAFF. The CDR3 nucleotides read TGTGCCAGCAGCTTAGCGGGGGGGAAGGGGGCTGAAGCTTTCTTT. The whole variable domain, remainder taken from reference TRBV13 and TRBJ1-1, is AAGVIQSPRHLIKEKRETATLKCYPIPRHDTVYWYQQGPGQDPQFLISFYEKMQSDKGSIPDRFSAQQFSDYHSELNMSSLELGDSALYFCASSLAGGKGAEAFFGQGTRLTVV.

This clonotype was detected a few times. The chain recombines TRBV7-9 with TRBJ2-1; TRBD2 matches 11 bases. Germline V gives CDR1 SEHNR, CDR2 FQNEAQ (reference sequence). With V trimmed by 1 base and J by 3 bases, 2 bases remained unmatched. The CDR3 sequence is 16 residues long. The CDR3 spells CASSLVAGGYYNEQFF. As DNA, the CDR3 is TGTGCCAGCAGCTTAGTAGCGGGAGGGTACTACAATGAGCAGTTCTTC.

Details on this clonotype: This may arise from a read error, as a much more abundant clone is one base away. Since no conserved phenylalanine or tryptophan closes the CDR3, a read error is the likely cause. V is TRBV20-1 and J is TRBJ1-1; perhaps TRBD1 as D (6 bases). V was pared by 1 base and J by 8 bases, with 20 bases between. Germline CDR1 is DFQATT and CDR2 is SNEGSKA (reference sequence). CDR3 length equals 15 residues. The CDR3 spells CSARGEDSVVSEAFL. The CDR3 DNA reads TGCAGTGCTAGAGGGGAGGACAGCGTGGTATCGGAAGCTTTCCTT.

The J gene is TRBJ2-4, the V gene TRBV6-2 or TRBV6-3; 8 nucleotides agree with TRBD1. With 0 bases clipped from V and 6 bases from J, the junction kept 7 bases outside the gene matches. CDR1 is MNHEY, CDR2 SVGEGT, per germline. This CDR3 has 16 residues. The chain's CDR3 is CASSYSLADRVNIQYF. The CDR3 region has the DNA TGTGCCAGCAGTTACTCGTTGGCGGACAGGGTAAACATTCAGTACTTC.

With respect to this clonotype: Relative to the germline gene, one junction end is altered; a read error may explain this. This chain uses TRBV28 with TRBJ1-4, with 7 positions matching TRBD1. CDR1 and CDR2 (germline): MDHEN, SYDVKM. CDR3 length equals 16 residues. The CDR3, as DNA: TGTGCCAGCAGGAACTACAGGGGTGGGACTAATGAAAAACTGCTTTTT. This codes for CASRNYRGGTNEKLLF.

With respect to this clonotype: No conserved phenylalanine or tryptophan is present at the end of the CDR3, so a read error is the likely explanation. This chain links TRBV2 with TRBJ1-1; D is ambiguous. The CDR3 is 13 residues long. Per germline, CDR1 SNHLY and CDR2 FYNNEI. CDR3 DNA sequence: TGTGCCGGGGTTGGGGTTGAGAACACTGTAGCTTTCTCT. It yields the protein CAGVGVENTVAFS.

A word on this clonotype: A read error may explain this, as a much larger clone is one base away. The gene calls are TRBV28 and TRBJ1-1; D gene unclear. Germline V gene data show CDR1 as MDHEN and CDR2 as SYDVKM. The CDR3 contains 12 residues. The CDR3 region is CASSLTWTEAYF. DNA of the CDR3: TGTGCCAGCAGTCTTACATGGACTGAAGCTTACTTT.

Remarks on this clonotype: At one end the junction does not follow the germline gene, possibly because of a read error. The chain uses TRBV28 and TRBJ2-2, with D tentatively TRBD2 (6 bases). CDR1 and CDR2 from the germline V gene are MDHEN and SYDVKM. There are 17 residues in the CDR3. CDR3: CASSLRQGFWNTGGLFF. Written as DNA, the CDR3 is TGTGCCAGCAGTTTGAGGCAGGGTTTTTGGAACACCGGGGGGCTGTTTTTT.

The chain combines TRBV12-3 or TRBV12-4 with TRBJ2-1; 7 nucleotides agree with TRBD1. Germline trimming cut 2 bases from V and 2 bases from J; bases unmatched to any gene: 6. The CDR3 is 16 amino acids. The CDR3 DNA sequence: TGTGCCAGCAGTTTATCCGCGGACAGGACCTACAATGAGCAGTTCTTC. Its protein is CASSLSADRTYNEQFF.

This clonotype has at least ten counts. A read error may account for a junction end that differs from germline. J is TRBJ2-5 and V is TRBV7-7; 13 bases fit TRBD2. This CDR3 spans 15 amino acids. In germline, CDR1 is SSHAT, CDR2 FNYEAQ (reference sequence). CDR3 sequence reads: CASSLTSGRDETQYF. The DNA of the CDR3 is TGTGCTAGCAGCTTAACTAGCGGGAGGGATGAGACCCAGTACTTC.

This sequence joins TRBV6-2 or TRBV6-3 and TRBJ2-3; possibly TRBD1 or TRBD2 for D (5 bases each). Trimming took 2 bases from V and 14 from J, leaving 20 bases between them. The V gene's germline CDR1 is MNHEY and CDR2 SVGEGT. The CDR3 runs 14 residues. Here the CDR3 reads CASSYRDVPFSRYF. CDR3 DNA: TGTGCCAGCAGTTACCGGGACGTACCGTTTTCGCGGTATTTT.

This clonotype was seen a single time. Compared with germline, one end of the junction differs, possibly owing to a read error. V is TRBV9 and J is TRBJ2-5, with D maybe TRBD1 (5 bases). Germline V gives CDR1 SGDLS, CDR2 YYNGEE. The length of the CDR3 is 15 residues. The CDR3 nucleotides are TGTGCCAGCAGCGTAGAGGGGTTGTACCAAGAGACCCTGTACTTC. Amino acids: CASSVEGLYQETLYF.

The chain uses TRBV6-2 or TRBV6-3 and TRBJ2-2; D call uncertain. The germline V and J ends were trimmed by 7 bases and 4 bases, with 7 bases remaining between them. This CDR3 has 12 residues. Germline V gene lookup returns CDR1 MNHEY and CDR2 SVGEGT. CDR3 DNA sequence: TGTGCCAGCACTACGGTCACCGGGGAGCTGTTTTTT. It yields the protein CASTTVTGELFF.

The chain combines TRBV7-9 with TRBJ2-5; D gene ambiguous. The CDR3 length is 12 residues. Germline CDR1 reads SEHNR; CDR2 reads FQNEAQ (reference sequence). Trimming stripped 3 bases from V and 4 bases from J, with 6 bases between. CDR3 loop: CASSFPIETQYF. The CDR3 DNA sequence: TGTGCCAGCAGCTTCCCGATAGAGACCCAGTACTTC.

This clonotype was detected only once. A read error is possible here, since a much larger clone lies one base away. The V call is TRBV20-1, the J call TRBJ2-3; weak D call: TRBD2 (5 bases). There are 15 residues in the CDR3. CDR1 is DFQATT, CDR2 SNEGSKA, per germline (reference sequence). V lost 2 bases and J 8 bases, leaving 20 bases between the germline ends. CDR3 coding DNA: TGCAGTGCTAGATCCCCTAGCTGGAGCGTCGGTACGCAGTATTTT. Translation gives CSARSPSWSVGTQYF.

Details on this clonotype: A much larger clone sits a single nucleotide away, making a read error possible. The gene calls are TRBV7-9 and TRBJ2-1, with TRBD2 as a possible D gene (6 bases). Germline values: CDR1 SEHNR, CDR2 FQNEAQ (reference sequence). This CDR3 spans 18 amino acids. The V and J ends lost 4 bases and 12 bases respectively, with 31 bases between them. CDR3 loop: CASSSPLSGEPTSDAQFF. For the CDR3, the DNA is TGTGCCAGCAGCTCACCTCTTTCGGGAGAGCCTACGTCCGATGCGCAGTTCTTC.

The chain is built from TRBV7-9 and TRBJ1-1, with a tentative D call TRBD1 (6 bases). Looked up from germline, CDR1 is SEHNR and CDR2 is FQNEAQ (reference sequence). Deletions cut 6 bases from V and 3 bases from J, with 20 bases between. This CDR3 contains 16 residues. The CDR3 coding sequence is TGTGCCAGCAGTCGCGTACCCGGGGGCGCGGACACTGAAGCTTTCTTT. As protein: CASSRVPGGADTEAFF.

This clonotype was observed many times. This sequence joins TRBV7-2 and TRBJ1-1; tentatively, D is TRBD1 (6 bases). Germline V gene sequence: CDR1 SGHTA, CDR2 FQGNSA. V gave up 4 bases and J gave up 6 bases, with 12 bases separating them. The CDR3 extends over 13 amino acids. The chain's CDR3 is CASSYPSGAEAFF. The CDR3 nucleotides read TGTGCCAGCAGCTACCCATCAGGGGCTGAAGCTTTCTTT.

This clonotype has just a few counts. Written as DNA, the CDR3 is TGTGCCAGCAGTTTGACGGGACTGGTGAACACTGAAGCTTTCTTT. It translates to CASSLTGLVNTEAFF. V gene TRBV28 combines with J gene TRBJ1-1, with D tentatively TRBD1 (5 bases). The CDR3 is 15 residues long. The germline gives CDR1 MDHEN, CDR2 SYDVKM. Trimming took off 3 bases at V and 0 bases at J, with 11 bases between the two ends.

The chain uses TRBV11-2 and TRBJ2-2; D gene uncertain. The CDR3 sequence is 14 residues long. Trimming took 3 bases from V and 2 from J, leaving 7 bases between them. Germline loops: CDR1 SGHAT, CDR2 FQNNGV. The CDR3 region has the DNA TGTGCCAGCAGCTTTCACGGCAACACCGGGGAGCTGTTTTTT. As protein: CASSFHGNTGELFF.